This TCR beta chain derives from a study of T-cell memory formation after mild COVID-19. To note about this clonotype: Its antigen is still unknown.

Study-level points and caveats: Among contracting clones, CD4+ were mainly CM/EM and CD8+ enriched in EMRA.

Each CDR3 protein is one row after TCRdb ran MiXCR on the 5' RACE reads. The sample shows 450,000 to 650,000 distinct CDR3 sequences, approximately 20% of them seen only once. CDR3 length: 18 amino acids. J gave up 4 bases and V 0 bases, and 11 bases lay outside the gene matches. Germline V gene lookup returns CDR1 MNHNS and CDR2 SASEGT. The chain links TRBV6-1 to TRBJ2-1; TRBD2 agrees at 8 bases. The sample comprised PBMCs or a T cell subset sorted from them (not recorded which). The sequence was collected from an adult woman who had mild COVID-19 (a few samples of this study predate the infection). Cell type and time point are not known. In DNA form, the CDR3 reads TGTGCCAGCAGTGAAGCGCTTCGCAGCGGGAGAGGTTACAATGAGCAGTTCTTC. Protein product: CASSEALRSGRGYNEQFF.